The clone carrying this T cell receptor beta chain was counted once. This entry is derived from a study of blood T cell repertoires in COVID-19. Using immunoSEQ multiplex PCR, the repertoire was profiled, and TCRdb retains in-frame clones only, with some absent. The table lists roughly 180,000 clones, over 70% of them singletons. Germline V gene sequence: CDR1 GTSNPN, CDR2 SVGIG (reference sequence). Trimming at V came to 0 bases and at J to 0 bases, leaving 2 bases not matched to a gene. The CDR3 contains 15 residues. Specimen: PBMCs or T cells enriched from blood (not recorded which). The source of this sequence is a woman aged 40 to 50 with acute COVID-19. This rearrangement joins TRBV30 to TRBJ1-3; TRBD1 matches at 7 bases. CDR3 in amino acids: CAWSVGQSSGNTIYF. Written as DNA, the CDR3 is TGTGCCTGGAGTGTGGGACAGAGCTCTGGAAACACCATATATTTT.